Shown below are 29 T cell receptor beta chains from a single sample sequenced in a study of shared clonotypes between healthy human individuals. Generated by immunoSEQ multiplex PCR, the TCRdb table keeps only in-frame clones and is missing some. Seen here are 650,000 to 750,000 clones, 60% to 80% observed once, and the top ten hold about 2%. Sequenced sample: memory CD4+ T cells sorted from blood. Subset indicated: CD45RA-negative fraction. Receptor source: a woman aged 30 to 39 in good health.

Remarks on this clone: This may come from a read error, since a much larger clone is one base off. CDR3: CASSLANEQFF. In DNA form, the CDR3 reads TGTGCCAGCAGCTTAGCCAATGAGCAGTTCTTC. The J gene is TRBJ2-1, the V gene TRBV11-2; D uncertain. The germline V gene has CDR1 SGHAT and CDR2 FQNNGV. The CDR3 has 11 amino acids. V was trimmed by 1 base and J by 6 bases, leaving 1 base between them. Drawing the rest from reference TRBV11-2 and TRBJ2-1, the complete variable domain is EAGVAQSPRYKIIEKRQSVAFWCNPISGHATLYWYQQILGQGPKLLIQFQNNGVVDDSQLPKDRFSAERLKGVDSTLKIQPAKLEDSAVYLCASSLANEQFFGPGTRLTVL.

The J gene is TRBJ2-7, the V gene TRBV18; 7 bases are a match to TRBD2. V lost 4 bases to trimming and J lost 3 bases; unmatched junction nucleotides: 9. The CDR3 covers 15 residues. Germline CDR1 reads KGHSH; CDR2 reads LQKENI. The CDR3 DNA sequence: TGTGCCAGCTCACGACCCCCGGGAGGCGTCTACGAGCAGTACTTC. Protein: CASSRPPGGVYEQYF.

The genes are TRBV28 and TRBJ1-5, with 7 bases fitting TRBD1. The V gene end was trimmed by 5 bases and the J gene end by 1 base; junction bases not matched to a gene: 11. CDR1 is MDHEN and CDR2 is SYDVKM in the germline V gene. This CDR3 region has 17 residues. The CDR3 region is CASSPPPPGQSNQPQHF. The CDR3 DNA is TGTGCCAGCAGTCCCCCTCCTCCGGGACAGAGCAATCAGCCCCAGCATTTT.

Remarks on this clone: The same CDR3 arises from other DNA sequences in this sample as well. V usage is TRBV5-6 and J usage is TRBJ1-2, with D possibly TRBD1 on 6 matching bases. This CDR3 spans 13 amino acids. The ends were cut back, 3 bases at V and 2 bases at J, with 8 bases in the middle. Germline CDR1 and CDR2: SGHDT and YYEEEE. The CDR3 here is CASSSTGNYGYTF. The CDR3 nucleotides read TGTGCCAGCAGCTCAACAGGGAACTATGGCTACACCTTC.

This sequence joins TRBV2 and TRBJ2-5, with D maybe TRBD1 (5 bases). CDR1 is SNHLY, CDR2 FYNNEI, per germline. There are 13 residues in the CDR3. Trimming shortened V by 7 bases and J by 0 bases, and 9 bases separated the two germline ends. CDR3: CASNGHHQETQYF. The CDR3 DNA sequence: TGTGCCAGCAACGGACACCACCAAGAGACCCAGTACTTC.

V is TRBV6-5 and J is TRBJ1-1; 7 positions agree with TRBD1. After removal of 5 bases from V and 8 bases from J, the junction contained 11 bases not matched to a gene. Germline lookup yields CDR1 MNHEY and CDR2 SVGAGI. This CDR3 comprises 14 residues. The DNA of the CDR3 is TGTGCCAGCAGTGAGCGTCGACAGGGTACCGAAGCTTTCTTT. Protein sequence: CASSERRQGTEAFF.

As DNA, the CDR3 is TGTGCCAGCACCTCAAGGGAGACCCAGTACTTC. Its translation: CASTSRETQYF. This chain joins TRBV28 and TRBJ2-5; D gene unclear. Germline loops: CDR1 MDHEN, CDR2 SYDVKM. The germline V and J ends were trimmed by 7 bases and 5 bases, with 8 bases remaining between them. This CDR3 region has 11 residues.

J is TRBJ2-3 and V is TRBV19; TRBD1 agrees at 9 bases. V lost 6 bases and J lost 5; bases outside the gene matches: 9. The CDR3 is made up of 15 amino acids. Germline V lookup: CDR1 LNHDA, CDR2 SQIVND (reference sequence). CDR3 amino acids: CASSLTQGAVDTQYF. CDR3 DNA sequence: TGTGCCAGTAGCCTCACACAGGGGGCGGTAGATACGCAGTATTTT.

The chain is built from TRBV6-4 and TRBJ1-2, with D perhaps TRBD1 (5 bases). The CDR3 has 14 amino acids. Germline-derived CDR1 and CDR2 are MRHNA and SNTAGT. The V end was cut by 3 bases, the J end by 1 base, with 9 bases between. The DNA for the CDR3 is TGTGCCAGCAGTGAGGAAAGGGGTAACTATGGCTACACCTTC. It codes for CASSEERGNYGYTF.

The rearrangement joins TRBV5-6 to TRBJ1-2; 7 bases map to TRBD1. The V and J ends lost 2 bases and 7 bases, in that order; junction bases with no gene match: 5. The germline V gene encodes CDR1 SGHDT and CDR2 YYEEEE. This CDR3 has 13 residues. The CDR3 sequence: CASSFDRAVGYTF. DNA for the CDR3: TGTGCCAGCAGCTTCGACAGGGCCGTTGGCTACACCTTC.

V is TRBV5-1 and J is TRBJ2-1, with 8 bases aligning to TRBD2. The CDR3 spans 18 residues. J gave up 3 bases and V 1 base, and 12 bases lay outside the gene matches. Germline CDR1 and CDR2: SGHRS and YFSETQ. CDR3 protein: CASSLFTSGLTGYNEQFF. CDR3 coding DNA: TGCGCCAGCAGCTTGTTCACTAGCGGACTGACGGGCTACAATGAGCAGTTCTTC.

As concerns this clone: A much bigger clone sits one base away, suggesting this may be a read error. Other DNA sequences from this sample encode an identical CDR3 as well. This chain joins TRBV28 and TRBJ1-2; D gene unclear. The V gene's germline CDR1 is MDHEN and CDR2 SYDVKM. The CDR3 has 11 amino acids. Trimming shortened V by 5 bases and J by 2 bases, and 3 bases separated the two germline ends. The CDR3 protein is CASSTNYGYTF. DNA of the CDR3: TGTGCCAGCAGTACCAACTATGGCTACACCTTC.

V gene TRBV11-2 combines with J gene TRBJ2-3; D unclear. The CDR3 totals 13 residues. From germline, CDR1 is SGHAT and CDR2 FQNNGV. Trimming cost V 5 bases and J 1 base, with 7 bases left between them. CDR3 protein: CASSAPGTDTQYF. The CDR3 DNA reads TGTGCCAGCAGCGCGCCAGGCACAGATACGCAGTATTTT.

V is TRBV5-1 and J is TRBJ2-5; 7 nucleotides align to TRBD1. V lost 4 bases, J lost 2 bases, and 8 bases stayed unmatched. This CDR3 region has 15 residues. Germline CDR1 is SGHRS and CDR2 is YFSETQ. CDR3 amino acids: CASSAPGTAQETQYF. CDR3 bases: TGCGCCAGCAGCGCCCCCGGGACAGCTCAAGAGACCCAGTACTTC.

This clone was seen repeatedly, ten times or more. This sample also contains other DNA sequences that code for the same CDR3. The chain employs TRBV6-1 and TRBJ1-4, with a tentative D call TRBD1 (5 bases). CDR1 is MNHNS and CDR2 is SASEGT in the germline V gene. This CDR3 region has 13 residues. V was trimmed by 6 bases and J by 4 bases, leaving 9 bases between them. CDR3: CASRQGNNEKLFF. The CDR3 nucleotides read TGTGCCAGCAGGCAGGGAAATAATGAAAAACTGTTTTTT.

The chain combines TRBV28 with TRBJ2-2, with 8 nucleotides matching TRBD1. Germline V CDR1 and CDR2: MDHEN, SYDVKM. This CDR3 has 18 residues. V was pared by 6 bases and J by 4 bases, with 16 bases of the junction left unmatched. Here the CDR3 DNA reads TGTGCCAGCAGGGGTGGGGCCGGGACAGGTTTATTCACCGGGGAGCTGTTTTTT. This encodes CASRGGAGTGLFTGELFF.

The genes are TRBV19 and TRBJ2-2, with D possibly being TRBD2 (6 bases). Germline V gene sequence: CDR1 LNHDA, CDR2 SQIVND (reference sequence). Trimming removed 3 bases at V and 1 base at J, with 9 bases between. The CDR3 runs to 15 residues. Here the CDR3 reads CASSMGGKNTGELFF. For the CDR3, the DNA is TGTGCCAGTAGTATGGGCGGGAAGAACACCGGGGAGCTGTTTTTT. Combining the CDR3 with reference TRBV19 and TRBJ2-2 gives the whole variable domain DGGITQSPKYLFRKEGQNVTLSCEQNLNHDAMYWYRQDPGQGLRLIYYSQIVNDFQKGDIAEGYSVSREKKESFPLTVTSAQKNPTAFYLCASSMGGKNTGELFFGEGSRLTVL.

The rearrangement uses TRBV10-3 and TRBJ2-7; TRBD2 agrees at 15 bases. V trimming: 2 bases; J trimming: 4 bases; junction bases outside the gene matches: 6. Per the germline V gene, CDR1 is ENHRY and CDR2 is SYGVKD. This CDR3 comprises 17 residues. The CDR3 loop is CAISEGKGLAGGYEQYF. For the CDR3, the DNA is TGTGCCATCAGTGAGGGAAAAGGACTAGCGGGAGGGTACGAGCAGTACTTC.

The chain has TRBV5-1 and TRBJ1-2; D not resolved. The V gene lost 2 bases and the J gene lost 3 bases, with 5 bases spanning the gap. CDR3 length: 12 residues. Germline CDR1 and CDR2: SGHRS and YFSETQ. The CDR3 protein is CASSFQDYGYTF. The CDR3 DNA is TGCGCCAGCAGCTTTCAGGACTATGGCTACACCTTC.

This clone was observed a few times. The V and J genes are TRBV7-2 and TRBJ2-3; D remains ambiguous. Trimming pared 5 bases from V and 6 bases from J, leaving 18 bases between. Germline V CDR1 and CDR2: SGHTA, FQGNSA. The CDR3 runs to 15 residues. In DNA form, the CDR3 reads TGTGCCAGCAGCCCTAATGTCCTGGTGGCTGATACGCAGTATTTT. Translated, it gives CASSPNVLVADTQYF.

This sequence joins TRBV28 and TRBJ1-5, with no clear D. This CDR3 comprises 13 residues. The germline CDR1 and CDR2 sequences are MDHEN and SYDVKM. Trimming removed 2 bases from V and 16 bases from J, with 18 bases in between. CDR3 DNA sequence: TGTGCCAGCAGTTTAAATAAGGTGGCCGAAAAACATTTT. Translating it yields CASSLNKVAEKHF.

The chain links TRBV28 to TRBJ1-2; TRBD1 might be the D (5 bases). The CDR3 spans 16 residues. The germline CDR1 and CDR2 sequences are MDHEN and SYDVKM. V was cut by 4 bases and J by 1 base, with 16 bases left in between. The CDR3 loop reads CASSSAIRGNNYGYTF. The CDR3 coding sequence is TGTGCCAGCAGTTCTGCGATAAGGGGCAATAACTATGGCTACACCTTC.

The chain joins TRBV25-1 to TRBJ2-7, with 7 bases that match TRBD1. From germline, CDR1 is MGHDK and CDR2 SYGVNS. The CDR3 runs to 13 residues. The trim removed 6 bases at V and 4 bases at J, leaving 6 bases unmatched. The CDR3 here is CASSLDREYEQYF. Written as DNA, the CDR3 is TGTGCCAGCAGCTTAGACAGGGAGTACGAGCAGTACTTC.

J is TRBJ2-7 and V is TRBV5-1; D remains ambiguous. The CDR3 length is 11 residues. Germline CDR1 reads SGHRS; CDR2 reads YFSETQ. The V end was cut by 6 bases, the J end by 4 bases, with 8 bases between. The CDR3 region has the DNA TGCGCCAGCAAGGGCGAATACGAGCAGTACTTC. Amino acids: CASKGEYEQYF.

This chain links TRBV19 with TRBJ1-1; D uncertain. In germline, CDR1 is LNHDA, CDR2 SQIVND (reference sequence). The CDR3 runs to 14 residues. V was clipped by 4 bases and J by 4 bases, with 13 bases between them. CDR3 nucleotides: TGTGCCAGTAGTAAAACGGGCACCATCACTGAAGCTTTCTTT. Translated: CASSKTGTITEAFF.

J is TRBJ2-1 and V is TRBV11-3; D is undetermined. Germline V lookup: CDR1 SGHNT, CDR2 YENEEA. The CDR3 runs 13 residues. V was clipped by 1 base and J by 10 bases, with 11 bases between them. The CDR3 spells CASSLGSAREQFF. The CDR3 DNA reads TGTGCCAGCAGCTTAGGGTCCGCCCGGGAGCAGTTCTTC. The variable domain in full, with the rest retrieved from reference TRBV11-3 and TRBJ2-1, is EAGVVQSPRYKIIEKKQPVAFWCNPISGHNTLYWYLQNLGQGPELLIRYENEEAVDDSQLPKDRFSAERLKGVDSTLKIQPAELGDSAVYLCASSLGSAREQFFGPGTRLTVL.

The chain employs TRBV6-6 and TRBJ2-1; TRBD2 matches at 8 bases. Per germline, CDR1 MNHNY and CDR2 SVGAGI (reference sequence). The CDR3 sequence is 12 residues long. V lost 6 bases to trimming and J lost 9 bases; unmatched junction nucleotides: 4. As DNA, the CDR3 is TGTGCCAGCAGCGGACTAGCTTTTGAGCAGTTCTTC. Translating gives CASSGLAFEQFF.

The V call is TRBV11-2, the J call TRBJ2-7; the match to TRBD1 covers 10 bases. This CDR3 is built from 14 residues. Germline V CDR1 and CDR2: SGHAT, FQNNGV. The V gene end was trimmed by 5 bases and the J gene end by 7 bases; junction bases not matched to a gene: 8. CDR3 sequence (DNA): TGTGCCAGCAGCCCCCGACAGGGGGCGGGGGAGCAGTACTTC. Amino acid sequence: CASSPRQGAGEQYF.

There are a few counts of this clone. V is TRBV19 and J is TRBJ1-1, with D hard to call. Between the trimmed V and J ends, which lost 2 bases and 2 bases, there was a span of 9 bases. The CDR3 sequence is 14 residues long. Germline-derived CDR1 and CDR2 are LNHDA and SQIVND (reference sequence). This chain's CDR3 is CASSIFGRNTEAFF. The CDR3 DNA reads TGTGCCAGTAGTATATTTGGCAGAAACACTGAAGCTTTCTTT.